The 8 T cell receptor beta chains below all came from one sample that was sequenced in a study of blood T cells in healthy people across ages. A sample-barcoded 5' primer and a J-beta primer mix were used in a second PCR of about 7 to 12 cycles. MiXCR was run by TCRdb on the 5' RACE reads, yielding one entry per CDR3 protein. The data show some 800,000 distinct CDR3 sequences, around 25% seen once. These data were also filed under a second study, of T cells of mothers and their children.

Sequenced input: blood. The receptors were gathered from a boy aged 5 to 17 in good health.

There are a few counts of this clonotype. The chain uses TRBV10-3 and TRBJ1-4, with D possibly TRBD1 on 5 matching bases. Germline V gene sequence: CDR1 ENHRY, CDR2 SYGVKD. The CDR3 length is 12 residues. Trimming took 2 bases from V and 12 from J, leaving 10 bases between them. CDR3 residues: CAISEGGKELFF. Written as DNA, the CDR3 is TGTGCCATCAGTGAGGGGGGGAAGGAACTGTTTTTT.

This chain joins TRBV5-1 and TRBJ2-5; D may be TRBD2 (6 bases). Germline loops: CDR1 SGHRS, CDR2 YFSETQ. The CDR3 consists of 17 residues. The germline V and J ends were trimmed by 0 bases and 0 bases, with 15 bases remaining between them. The CDR3 DNA reads as TGCGCCAGCAGCTTGGTAAGGCGGCGGGGAGACCAAGAGACCCAGTACTTC. It specifies CASSLVRRRGDQETQYF.

This clonotype occurred a few times. This chain connects TRBV28 to TRBJ2-7; D unresolved. The CDR3 covers 14 residues. In germline, CDR1 is MDHEN, CDR2 SYDVKM. V lost 5 bases and J 0 bases, leaving 11 bases between the germline ends. CDR3 sequence: CASSRTHFSYEQYF. The CDR3 coding sequence is TGTGCCAGCAGTAGAACCCACTTCTCCTACGAGCAGTACTTC.

This chain links TRBV29-1 with TRBJ2-4; D remains unclear. The CDR3 has 13 amino acids. Germline loops: CDR1 SQVTM, CDR2 ANQGSEA. The V end was cut by 3 bases, the J end by 0 bases, with 6 bases between. The CDR3 DNA reads as TGCAGCGTTGATTGGCTAGCCAAAAACATTCAGTACTTC. Protein product: CSVDWLAKNIQYF.

The rearrangement uses TRBV7-9 and TRBJ2-2, with a possible D match to TRBD1 (8 bases). The CDR3 sequence is 14 residues long. Germline V CDR1 and CDR2: SEHNR, FQNEAQ (reference sequence). Trimming took off 5 bases at V and 6 bases at J, with 13 bases between the two ends. The CDR3 sequence is CASSRTGRAGELFF. The CDR3 DNA reads as TGTGCCAGCAGCCGGACAGGGAGGGCCGGGGAGCTGTTTTTT.

This clonotype was counted a few times. The rearrangement joins TRBV12-3 or TRBV12-4 to TRBJ2-1; possibly TRBD2 for D (6 bases). Trimming took off 0 bases at V and 15 bases at J, with 12 bases between the two ends. This CDR3 is 12 amino acids long. CDR3 coding DNA: TGTGCCAGCAGTTTAGCGGAGGGACGGGCGTTCTTC. It specifies CASSLAEGRAFF.

The J gene is TRBJ2-1, the V gene TRBV7-3; weak D call: TRBD2 (7 bases). Trimming removed 5 bases from V and 8 bases from J, with 19 bases in between. Germline-derived CDR1 and CDR2 are SGHTA and FQGTGA. The CDR3 has 15 amino acids. CDR3 DNA sequence: TGTGCCAGCAGCCCGATGGGGGGGGCCGGCCATGAGCAGTTCTTC. Encoded protein: CASSPMGGAGHEQFF.

This clonotype was found a few times. V is TRBV19 and J is TRBJ1-5; D is perhaps TRBD1 (5 bases). Trimming took 9 bases from V and 9 from J, leaving 21 bases between them. Germline V gives CDR1 LNHDA, CDR2 SQIVND (reference sequence). There are 14 residues in the CDR3. Here the CDR3 reads CASWGTGYVGPQHF. CDR3 DNA: TGTGCCAGCTGGGGGACCGGCTATGTCGGGCCCCAGCATTTT.